Presented here are 27 T cell receptor beta chains from one specimen sequenced in a study of cytomegalovirus exposure and HLA in healthy donors. Primers for the PCR totalled 60 Vbeta and 13 Jbeta. Assay used: immunoSEQ multiplex PCR; TCRdb lists only in-frame clones, some missing. The data show about 130,000 clones, about 73% seen once. The sample was PBMCs. Receptors were obtained from a woman aged 45-59 years in good health and CMV-seropositive.

This clone has more than one count but fewer than ten. This rearrangement joins TRBV7-6 to TRBJ1-2; 7 nucleotides match TRBD1. The CDR3 runs to 14 residues. V lost 5 bases and J lost 6; bases outside the gene matches: 9. Germline loops: CDR1 SGHVS, CDR2 FNYEAQ. The CDR3 sequence: CASSPDRVRDGYTF. CDR3 nucleotides: TGTGCCAGCAGCCCCGACAGGGTCCGGGATGGCTACACCTTC.

On this clone itself: One end of the junction is discordant with germline, which a read error may explain. The chain couples TRBV7-9 to TRBJ1-2; D is ambiguous. CDR1 SEHNR and CDR2 FQNEAQ come from the germline V gene (reference sequence). This CDR3 region has 12 residues. DNA for the CDR3: TGTTCCAGCAGCTCGGAGACCTACGGCTACACCTTC. Translating it yields CSSSSETYGYTF.

V gene TRBV20-1 combines with J gene TRBJ2-5; D might be TRBD2 (6 bases). V gave up 2 bases and J gave up 5 bases, with 6 bases separating them. Germline lookup yields CDR1 DFQATT and CDR2 SNEGSKA (reference sequence). The CDR3 contains 11 residues. CDR3 bases: TGCAGTGCTAGACGGGGGGAGACCCAGTACTTC. It is translated as CSARRGETQYF.

V usage is TRBV27 and J usage is TRBJ2-7; D remains ambiguous. The length of the CDR3 is 17 residues. V dropped 5 bases and J dropped 2 bases, with 22 bases sitting between them. CDR1 is MNHEY, CDR2 SMNVEV, per germline (reference sequence). This chain's CDR3 is CASSPRTDSGIPYEQYF. As DNA, the CDR3 is TGTGCCAGCAGTCCCCGTACAGATAGTGGTATACCCTACGAGCAGTACTTC.

The chain joins TRBV9 to TRBJ2-5, with 9 bases aligning to TRBD1. This CDR3 comprises 15 residues. With 0 bases clipped from V and 5 bases from J, the junction kept 5 bases outside the gene matches. Germline CDR1 reads SGDLS; CDR2 reads YYNGEE. CDR3 sequence: CASSVGPTGGETQYF. In nucleotides, the CDR3 is TGTGCCAGCAGCGTAGGTCCCACAGGGGGCGAGACCCAGTACTTC.

V is TRBV2 and J is TRBJ2-1; 9 bases align to TRBD2. Per germline, CDR1 SNHLY and CDR2 FYNNEI. The CDR3 runs 13 residues. The V segment lost 11 bases and the J segment 10 bases; nucleotides outside the gene matches: 12. The CDR3, as DNA: TGTGCCGGTAGCGGGGGCGGGTTTGGAGAGCAGTTCTTC. This gives the protein CAGSGGGFGEQFF.

This clone was detected only a few times. This sequence joins TRBV5-5 and TRBJ2-5; 16 bases match TRBD2. Germline V gene lookup returns CDR1 SGHKS and CDR2 YYEKEE (reference sequence). The trim removed 4 bases at V and 1 base at J, leaving 7 bases unmatched. CDR3 length: 18 residues. The CDR3 nucleotides read TGTGCCAGCAGCCTGGGACTAGCGGGGGGGCTCGTCCAAGAGACCCAGTACTTC. This translates into CASSLGLAGGLVQETQYF.

This rearrangement joins TRBV28 to TRBJ1-4; TRBD1 aligns across 7 bases. Germline values: CDR1 MDHEN, CDR2 SYDVKM. The CDR3 has 16 amino acids. With 5 bases clipped from V and 8 bases from J, the junction kept 14 bases outside the gene matches. CDR3 bases: TGTGCCAGCAGTCCAGCTCGAGGGGGCGCGACGGAAAAACTGTTTTTT. Protein: CASSPARGGATEKLFF.

This chain joins TRBV27 and TRBJ1-2; 7 bases are shared with TRBD1. V lost 5 bases to trimming and J lost 7 bases; unmatched junction nucleotides: 16. Germline V gives CDR1 MNHEY, CDR2 SMNVEV (reference sequence). This CDR3 contains 16 residues. The CDR3 loop is CASSPNDPTGLRGYTF. The CDR3 DNA reads TGTGCCAGCAGTCCAAACGACCCGACAGGGCTCCGTGGCTACACCTTC.

This clone is labeled medium-sized (0.01 to 0.1%). The V gene is TRBV5-1, the J gene TRBJ2-1; 10 bases line up with TRBD2. Germline trimming cut 2 bases from V and 1 base from J; bases unmatched to any gene: 0. There are 15 residues in the CDR3. The germline CDR1 and CDR2 sequences are SGHRS and YFSETQ. The CDR3 coding sequence is TGCGCCAGCAGCTTTAGCGGGGGGTCCTACAATGAGCAGTTCTTC. It encodes CASSFSGGSYNEQFF. Filled out from reference TRBV5-1 and TRBJ2-1, the complete variable domain reads KAGVTQTPRYLIKTRGQQVTLSCSPISGHRSVSWYQQTPGQGLQFLFEYFSETQRNKGNFPGRFSGRQFSNSRSEMNVSTLELGDSALYLCASSFSGGSYNEQFFGPGTRLTVL.

The rearrangement joins TRBV9 to TRBJ2-2, with D unclear. V dropped 3 bases and J dropped 3 bases, with 9 bases sitting between them. The germline gives CDR1 SGDLS, CDR2 YYNGEE. This CDR3 has 14 residues. CDR3 coding DNA: TGTGCCAGCAGCGGCCGGGTTTACACCGGGGAGCTGTTTTTT. It specifies CASSGRVYTGELFF.

The V call is TRBV27, the J call TRBJ1-2, with 8 nucleotides matching TRBD1. The CDR3 sequence is 16 residues long. The V and J ends lost 4 bases and 8 bases, in that order; junction bases with no gene match: 15. Germline CDR1 and CDR2: MNHEY and SMNVEV (reference sequence). CDR3 loop: CASSSDHGTGLAGYTF. The DNA for the CDR3 is TGTGCCAGCAGTTCGGACCACGGGACAGGCTTGGCGGGCTACACCTTC.

This chain connects TRBV4-3 to TRBJ1-6; possibly TRBD1 for D (5 bases). Germline assignment: CDR1 LGHNA and CDR2 YSLEER. V dropped 0 bases and J dropped 5 bases, with 11 bases sitting between them. The length of the CDR3 is 16 residues. CDR3 in amino acids: CASSQDTGKHNSPLHF. The CDR3 DNA reads as TGCGCCAGCAGCCAAGATACAGGAAAACATAATTCACCCCTCCACTTT.

The CDR3, as DNA: TGTGCCAGCAGCTACCTTAGCCGTAGCACAGATACGCAGTATTTT. This translates into CASSYLSRSTDTQYF. The rearrangement uses TRBV7-9 and TRBJ2-3; D gene ambiguous. The V end lost 4 bases, the J end lost 0 bases, and 11 bases lay between the germline ends. The V gene's germline CDR1 is SEHNR and CDR2 FQNEAQ (reference sequence). There are 15 residues in the CDR3. The whole variable domain, filled in from reference TRBV7-9 and TRBJ2-3, reads DTGVSQNPRHKITKRGQNVTFRCDPISEHNRLYWYRQTLGQGPEFLTYFQNEAQLEKSRLLSDRFSAERPKGSFSTLEIQRTEQGDSAMYLCASSYLSRSTDTQYFGPGTRLTVL.

The rearrangement joins TRBV19 to TRBJ1-2; D may be TRBD1 (5 bases). The ends were cut back, 7 bases at V and 2 bases at J, with 17 bases in the middle. The CDR3 covers 15 residues. Germline values: CDR1 LNHDA, CDR2 SQIVND (reference sequence). The DNA of the CDR3 is TGTGCCAGTAACCCCTCGGGACTCCAAAACTATGGCTACACCTTC. It encodes CASNPSGLQNYGYTF.

The chain joins TRBV18 to TRBJ2-7, with 8 nucleotides matching TRBD2. Germline CDR1 KGHSH, CDR2 LQKENI. Trimming cost V 5 bases and J 6 bases; bases outside gene matches: 6. The CDR3 runs 13 residues. The CDR3 sequence: CASSYGGVGEQYF. The CDR3, as DNA: TGTGCCAGCTCATACGGGGGGGTAGGCGAGCAGTACTTC.

The chain uses TRBV28 and TRBJ1-2; 9 bases map to TRBD1. This CDR3 has 16 amino acids. Germline V gene sequence: CDR1 MDHEN, CDR2 SYDVKM. After removal of 5 bases from V and 7 bases from J, the junction contained 14 bases not matched to a gene. The CDR3 is CASSIHHPGTGSGYTF. In nucleotides, the CDR3 is TGTGCCAGCAGTATTCATCATCCCGGGACAGGGAGTGGCTACACCTTC.

V usage is TRBV5-6 and J usage is TRBJ2-7, with a weak D call TRBD2 (5 bases). With 4 bases removed from V and 3 bases from J, the gap between germline ends came to 14 bases. There are 14 residues in the CDR3. CDR1 is SGHDT, CDR2 YYEEEE, per germline. The CDR3 coding sequence is TGTGCCAGCAGCCGATGGGGAGTTCGCTACGAGCAGTACTTC. Its protein product is CASSRWGVRYEQYF. The variable domain in full, with the rest retrieved from reference TRBV5-6 and TRBJ2-7, is DAGVTQSPTHLIKTRGQQVTLRCSPKSGHDTVSWYQQALGQGPQFIFQYYEEEERQRGNFPDRFSGHQFPNYSSELNVNALLLGDSALYLCASSRWGVRYEQYFGPGTRLTVT.

The sample holds a few counts of this clone. The rearrangement joins TRBV6-1 to TRBJ2-1; D uncertain. The CDR3 covers 15 residues. Germline-derived CDR1 and CDR2 are MNHNS and SASEGT. Trimming cost V 2 bases and J 0 bases, with 8 bases left between them. CDR3 sequence reads: CASSELLSSYNEQFF. DNA of the CDR3: TGTGCCAGCAGTGAACTCCTAAGCTCCTACAATGAGCAGTTCTTC.

This clone appeared once. This rearrangement joins TRBV6-1 to TRBJ1-2; weak D call: TRBD1 (5 bases). This CDR3 contains 18 residues. Per the germline V gene, CDR1 is MNHNS and CDR2 is SASEGT. Trimming stripped 0 bases from V and 8 bases from J, with 25 bases between. CDR3: CASSEAGGWRVGMLGYTF. The CDR3 DNA reads as TGTGCCAGCAGTGAAGCGGGGGGTTGGCGGGTCGGTATGTTGGGCTACACCTTC.

This chain links TRBV2 with TRBJ1-1, with 7 nucleotides matching TRBD1. Germline CDR1 reads SNHLY; CDR2 reads FYNNEI. CDR3 length: 13 residues. V dropped 7 bases and J dropped 1; count of bases not matched to a gene: 3. The CDR3: CASKGQENTEAFF. The CDR3 nucleotides are TGTGCCAGCAAAGGACAGGAGAACACTGAAGCTTTCTTT.

The rearrangement links TRBV15 to TRBJ1-1, with D uncertain. The germline V and J ends were trimmed by 8 bases and 8 bases, with 18 bases remaining between them. This CDR3 spans 13 amino acids. Per germline, CDR1 LNHNV and CDR2 YYDKDF (reference sequence). As DNA, the CDR3 is TGTGCCACCGCCCGGGGAGGGCTCGGCGAAGCTTTCTTT. Translation gives CATARGGLGEAFF.

The chain combines TRBV6-5 with TRBJ1-6; 7 positions agree with TRBD1. Trimming took 1 base from V and 8 from J; bases not matched to a gene: 5. In germline, CDR1 is MNHEY, CDR2 SVGAGI. This CDR3 contains 15 residues. The CDR3 here is CASSYWSQGHSPLHF. CDR3 coding DNA: TGTGCCAGCAGTTACTGGTCACAGGGGCATTCACCCCTCCACTTT.

The gene calls are TRBV4-1 and TRBJ2-7; TRBD2 aligns across 7 bases. J lost 0 bases, V lost 1 base, and 3 bases had no gene match. Germline V gene lookup returns CDR1 MGHRA and CDR2 YSYEKL. CDR3 length: 15 residues. CDR3 region: CASSQGLAASYEQYF. DNA of the CDR3: TGCGCCAGCAGCCAAGGGCTAGCGGCCTCCTACGAGCAGTACTTC.

The chain carries TRBV29-1 and TRBJ2-7; 10 bases align to TRBD2. V was pared by 6 bases and J by 2 bases, with 13 bases of the junction left unmatched. The CDR3 is made up of 16 amino acids. Per the germline V gene, CDR1 is SQVTM and CDR2 is ANQGSEA. In DNA, the CDR3 is TGCAGCGTCGTGGGGGGCATAGCGGGGGGCGCCTACGAGCAGTACTTC. Translation: CSVVGGIAGGAYEQYF.

The gene calls are TRBV5-6 and TRBJ2-5; 8 bases match TRBD1. The germline gives CDR1 SGHDT, CDR2 YYEEEE. The CDR3 extends over 14 amino acids. Trimming took 9 bases from V and 11 from J; bases not matched to a gene: 18. Here the CDR3 reads CATHPGRGRSEQYF. The CDR3 nucleotides are TGTGCCACCCACCCAGGCAGGGGGCGATCGGAACAGTACTTC.

The chain recombines TRBV29-1 with TRBJ1-4; D call uncertain. Germline CDR1 is SQVTM and CDR2 is ANQGSEA. The CDR3 length is 12 residues. Trimming removed 5 bases at V and 4 bases at J, with 8 bases between. CDR3 DNA sequence: TGCAGCGTTCGTCAGAATAATGAAAAACTGTTTTTT. It is translated as CSVRQNNEKLFF.